This T cell receptor (beta chain) was obtained from a study of T-cell reconstitution after alpha-beta-depleted transplantation in children. Unique molecular identifiers featured in how the TCRbeta library was prepared. Each CDR3 protein gets one entry after TCRdb re-called the PCR reads with MiXCR. This table holds about 200,000 distinct CDR3 sequences, around 7% found once. J was trimmed by 2 bases and V by 2 bases; bases with no gene match: 7. CDR3 size: 18 residues. CDR1 and CDR2 from the germline V gene are SGHAT and FQDESV (reference sequence). For this clonotype: Antigen unknown.

Study-wide results and caveats: Some patients' high day-60 TCRbeta diversity was attributed to recipient cells surviving conditioning. Newly produced T cells mostly accounted for T-cell counts and diversity one year post-transplant. Several hundred graft clones that had expanded were reportedly the source of alpha-beta T cells about two months after transplant.

The source is a boy between 2 and 10 years old with acute lymphoblastic leukemia, due to receive a stem cell transplant. This chain uses TRBV11-1 with TRBJ2-7, with 15 bases identical to TRBD2. Sequenced here: PBMCs, sampled before TCRalphabeta/CD19-depleted stem cell transplant. Written as DNA, the CDR3 is TGTGCCAGCAGCTTAATTGGGACTAGCGGGAGGTTGGCCTACGAGCAGTACTTC. Protein: CASSLIGTSGRLAYEQYF.